The rows below give T cell receptor beta chains drawn from one sample of a study of cytomegalovirus exposure and HLA in healthy donors. Repertoires were generated with immunoSEQ multiplex PCR, while TCRdb's copy carries only in-frame clones and drops some. The sample contains about 140,000 clones, approximately 85% of which appear only once. Source material: PBMCs. The receptors were sampled from a middle-aged woman in good health and CMV-seronegative. CDR3s include the opening cysteine and the closing phenylalanine or tryptophan. The order of the fields is D gene, J gene, clone size, V gene, CDR3 protein, CDR3 DNA. A D gene is named only where the DNA matches it firmly. Expanded clones get a size class; other rows say once, few or many, or leave the size out.

.	TRBJ2-5	once	TRBV2	CASSEENQETQYF	TGTGCCAGCAGTGAGGAGAACCAAGAGACCCAGTACTTC
TRBD2	TRBJ2-7	.	TRBV11-2	CASSRTSGVTYEQYF	TGTGCCAGCAGCAGAACTAGCGGAGTTACCTACGAGCAGTACTTC
.	TRBJ2-7	.	TRBV7-8	CASSLSSYEQYF	TGTGCCAGCAGCTTATCCTCCTACGAGCAGTACTTC
.	TRBJ1-5	.	TRBV7-2	CASSLGGGRQPQHF	TGTGCCAGCAGCTTAGGGGGCGGGAGGCAGCCCCAGCATTTT
.	TRBJ1-2	.	TRBV6-5	CASRTPRATYGYTF	TGTGCCAGCAGAACCCCCAGGGCAACCTATGGCTACACCTTC
.	TRBJ1-5	.	TRBV7-9	CSSSRTDSNQPQHF	TGTTCCAGCAGCCGGACAGATAGCAATCAGCCCCAGCATTTT
TRBD2	TRBJ2-1	.	TRBV7-9	CASSTSGRWADEQFF	TGTGCCAGCAGCACTAGCGGGAGGTGGGCAGATGAGCAGTTCTTC
TRBD2	TRBJ2-1	.	TRBV4-3	CASSQQTSGRPVYNEQFF	TGCGCCAGCAGCCAACAGACTAGCGGGAGGCCCGTCTACAATGAGCAGTTCTTC
.	TRBJ1-2	.	TRBV27	CASSSTVTGYSTF	TGTGCCAGCAGTTCGACAGTTACGGGTTACTCCACCTTC
TRBD2	TRBJ2-7	.	TRBV27	CASSFGLAGVEQYF	TGTGCCAGCAGTTTCGGGCTAGCGGGAGTCGAGCAGTACTTC
.	TRBJ2-6	.	TRBV28	CASSLLTGANVLTF	TGTGCCAGCAGCCTGCTAACTGGGGCCAACGTCCTGACTTTC
TRBD2	TRBJ2-4	.	TRBV7-2	CASSLSGGVAKNIQYF	TGTGCCAGCAGCTTGTCGGGAGGAGTCGCCAAAAACATTCAGTACTTC
.	TRBJ2-3	.	TRBV6-5	CASSSQVGAGTDTQYF	TGTGCCAGCAGTTCGCAGGTGGGAGCGGGCACAGATACGCAGTATTTT
.	TRBJ1-2	.	TRBV6-5	CASSYSEAALSYGYTF	TGTGCCAGCAGTTACTCGGAGGCAGCTCTGTCGTATGGCTACACCTTC
.	TRBJ2-5	.	TRBV30	CAWSANSETQYF	TGTGCCTGGAGTGCAAATTCAGAGACCCAGTACTTC
TRBD1	TRBJ1-2	once	TRBV9	CASSVGQGANYGYTF	TGTGCCAGCAGCGTCGGACAGGGTGCTAACTATGGCTACACCTTC
.	TRBJ2-3	.	TRBV6-4	CASKDLSTDTQYF	TGTGCCAGCAAAGACTTAAGCACAGATACGCAGTATTTT
.	TRBJ2-7	.	TRBV2	CASSEARKSYEQYF	TGTGCCAGCAGTGAAGCGCGTAAAAGTTACGAGCAGTACTTC
.	TRBJ1-4	.	TRBV28	CASSLTPSGIEKLFF	TGTGCCAGCAGTTTAACGCCGTCCGGGATTGAAAAACTGTTTTTT
.	TRBJ2-5	.	TRBV5-6	CASSSWDIQETQYF	TGTGCCAGCAGCTCCTGGGACATCCAAGAGACCCAGTACTTC
TRBD2	TRBJ2-5	.	TRBV30	CACETSGSETQYF	TGTGCCTGCGAGACTAGCGGGAGTGAGACCCAGTACTTC
.	TRBJ2-1	once	TRBV7-9	CASIEGAYNEQFF	TGTGCCAGCATAGAGGGAGCCTACAATGAGCAGTTCTTC
.	TRBJ1-1	.	TRBV7-9	CASSLGRVFTEAFF	TGTGCCAGCAGCTTAGGCAGGGTTTTCACTGAAGCTTTCTTT
TRBD2	TRBJ2-5	.	TRBV19	CASSINSGRAETQYF	TGTGCCAGTAGTATTAACAGCGGGAGGGCTGAGACCCAGTACTTC
.	TRBJ1-5	.	TRBV28	CASSLSGNQPQHF	TGTGCCAGCAGTTTATCCGGGAATCAGCCCCAGCATTTT
.	TRBJ2-5	.	TRBV5-4	CASSYPRGSGETQYF	TGTGCCAGCAGCTACCCGCGGGGTTCGGGAGAGACCCAGTACTTC
.	TRBJ2-3	.	TRBV21-1	CARLCRVEDTQYF	TGTGCCAGGCTCTGCAGGGTGGAAGATACGCAGTATTTT
TRBD2	TRBJ2-3	.	TRBV6-6	CASSYGRDGDTQYF	TGTGCCAGCAGTTACGGGAGGGATGGGGATACGCAGTATTTT
TRBD2	TRBJ2-1	.	TRBV4-1	CASAWVVAGGSGSYNEQFF	TGCGCCAGCGCCTGGGTGGTAGCGGGAGGCAGTGGATCCTACAATGAGCAGTTCTTC
TRBD1	TRBJ1-1	.	TRBV7-9	CASSSGRTGNTEAFF	TGTGCCAGCAGCTCAGGAAGGACAGGGAACACTGAAGCTTTCTTT
TRBD1	TRBJ2-7	.	TRBV5-1	CASSDGTGNYEQYF	TGCGCCAGCAGCGACGGGACAGGGAACTACGAGCAGTACTTC
.	TRBJ2-1	.	TRBV5-5	CASSFDSYNEQFF	TGTGCCAGCAGCTTTGACTCTTACAATGAGCAGTTCTTC
.	TRBJ2-7	.	TRBV9	CASSVGMGSVTYEQYF	TGTGCCAGCAGCGTGGGGATGGGTAGCGTTACCTACGAGCAGTACTTC
.	TRBJ2-1	.	TRBV7-2	CASGRGYNEQFF	TGTGCCAGCGGGAGGGGGTACAATGAGCAGTTCTTC
TRBD1	TRBJ1-2	once	TRBV4-3	CASSPTTGAYGYTF	TGCGCCAGCAGCCCTACGACAGGGGCGTATGGCTACACCTTC
TRBD2	TRBJ2-7	.	TRBV7-2	CASSFRLGLDIYEQYF	TGTGCCAGCAGCTTCCGTCTGGGACTAGACATATACGAGCAGTACTTC
TRBD1	TRBJ2-5	.	TRBV11-1	CASSPRTGGETQYF	TGTGCCAGCAGCCCCCGGACAGGGGGTGAGACCCAGTACTTC
TRBD1	TRBJ2-7	.	TRBV27	CASRRETGGSYEQYF	TGTGCCAGCAGAAGGGAGACAGGGGGCTCCTACGAGCAGTACTTC
TRBD2	TRBJ2-5	.	TRBV10-3	CAISPTSGRTGQETQYF	TGTGCCATCAGTCCAACTAGCGGGAGGACAGGCCAAGAGACCCAGTACTTC
TRBD1	TRBJ1-1	.	TRBV29-1	CSARGHTNTEAFF	TGCAGCGCCAGGGGGCATACGAACACTGAAGCTTTCTTT
.	TRBJ1-1	.	TRBV6-1	CASSEDRVNTEAFF	TGTGCCAGCAGTGAAGATCGCGTGAACACTGAAGCTTTCTTT